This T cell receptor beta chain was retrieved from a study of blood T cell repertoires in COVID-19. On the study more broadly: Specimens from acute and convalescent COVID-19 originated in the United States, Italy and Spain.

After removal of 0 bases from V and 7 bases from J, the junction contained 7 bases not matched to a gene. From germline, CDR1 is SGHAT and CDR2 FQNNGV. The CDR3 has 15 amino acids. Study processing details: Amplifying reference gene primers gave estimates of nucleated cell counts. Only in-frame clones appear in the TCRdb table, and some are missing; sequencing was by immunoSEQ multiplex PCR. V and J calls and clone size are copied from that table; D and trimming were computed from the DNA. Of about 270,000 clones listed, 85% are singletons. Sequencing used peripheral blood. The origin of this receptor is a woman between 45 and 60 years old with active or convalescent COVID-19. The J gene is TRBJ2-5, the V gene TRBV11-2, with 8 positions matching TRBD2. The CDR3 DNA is TGTGCCAGCAGCTTAGACCTAGCGGGTGGGAGGACCCAGTACTTC. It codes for CASSLDLAGGRTQYF. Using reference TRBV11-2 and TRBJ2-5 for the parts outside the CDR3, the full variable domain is EAGVAQSPRYKIIEKRQSVAFWCNPISGHATLYWYQQILGQGPKLLIQFQNNGVVDDSQLPKDRFSAERLKGVDSTLKIQPAKLEDSAVYLCASSLDLAGGRTQYFGPGTRLLVL.